This T cell receptor beta chain is drawn from a study of blood T cell repertoires in COVID-19. Trimming took 4 bases from V and 0 from J, leaving 11 bases between them. Germline CDR1 reads SGHRS; CDR2 reads YFSETQ. There are 15 residues in the CDR3. This table comes from immunoSEQ multiplex PCR, and its TCRdb copy is limited to in-frame clones, with some not included. The repertoire includes over 100,000 clones, approximately 85% of them detected once, and approximately 7.9% sits in the top ten. The chain links TRBV5-1 to TRBJ1-3; D gene unclear. The sample consisted of peripheral blood. The TCR was taken from a man between 65 and 79 years old with acute or convalescent COVID-19. CDR3 bases: TGCGCCAGCAGCGCGGACGGGAGCTCTGGAAACACCATATATTTT. Encoded protein: CASSADGSSGNTIYF.